These 11 T cell receptor beta chains were all obtained from the same sample, sequenced in a study of glioma-infiltrating T cells. Using RNA template, CDR3s of TCR alpha and beta were amplified with iRepertoire arm-PCR. TCRdb processed the multiplex PCR reads anew with MiXCR; each CDR3 protein has one entry. The repertoire holds approximately 12,000 distinct CDR3 sequences, with around 27% as singletons. Sequenced sample: glioma tissue, nonneoplastic brain tissue, or PBMCs (not recorded which). The receptor set was obtained from a human donor with low-grade glioma or glioblastoma, undergoing nonglioma brain surgery, or in good health (not recorded which).

The gene calls are TRBV4-1 and TRBJ2-3; 8 bases are shared with TRBD2. Germline loops: CDR1 MGHRA, CDR2 YSYEKL. CDR3 length: 16 amino acids. The J segment lost 2 bases and the V segment lost 5 bases, leaving 9 bases of the junction unmatched. As DNA, the CDR3 is TGCGCCAGCAGCAGTTTACGGGAGGGGGACACAGATACGCAGTATTTT. It codes for CASSSLREGDTDTQYF.

This clonotype was recorded many times. The chain employs TRBV6-1 and TRBJ2-3; the match to TRBD2 covers 11 bases. Germline V gene data show CDR1 as MNHNS and CDR2 as SASEGT. Trimming took 8 bases from V and 4 from J; bases not matched to a gene: 17. The CDR3 loop spans 18 amino acids. The CDR3: CASHRTGTSGDGPDTQYF. The CDR3 DNA sequence: TGTGCCAGCCACCGAACCGGGACTAGCGGAGACGGGCCAGATACGCAGTATTTT.

This clonotype rates as medium-sized. This chain links TRBV6-1 with TRBJ1-1; D is possibly TRBD1 (6 bases). CDR1 and CDR2 from the germline V gene are MNHNS and SASEGT. Trimming took off 8 bases at V and 1 base at J, with 11 bases between the two ends. The CDR3 totals 13 residues. The CDR3 protein is CASGRQENTEAFF. In DNA, the CDR3 is TGTGCCAGCGGACGACAGGAGAACACTGAAGCTTTCTTT.

The genes are TRBV11-2 and TRBJ2-1, with D possibly TRBD1 on 5 matching bases. Trimming removed 0 bases from V and 10 bases from J, with 10 bases in between. CDR1 is SGHAT and CDR2 is FQNNGV in the germline V gene. This CDR3 is 13 amino acids long. CDR3 loop: CASSLDSDTEQFF. CDR3 nucleotide sequence: TGTGCCAGCAGCTTAGATTCGGACACCGAGCAGTTCTTC.

This clonotype was observed once. The chain is built from TRBV5-1 and TRBJ2-7, with 10 bases matching TRBD1. Germline CDR1 reads SGHRS; CDR2 reads YFSETQ. V was pared by 4 bases and J by 7 bases, with 8 bases of the junction left unmatched. The CDR3 is 14 amino acids. The DNA for the CDR3 is TGCGCCAGCAGCCCCGGGACAGGGGAACAGGAGCAGTACTTC. Encoded protein: CASSPGTGEQEQYF.

This chain joins TRBV5-1 and TRBJ2-5; D gene unclear. The V gene lost 4 bases and the J gene lost 1 base, with 5 bases spanning the gap. The CDR3 spans 12 residues. Germline-derived CDR1 and CDR2 are SGHRS and YFSETQ. This CDR3 is CASSHVQETQYF. The DNA for the CDR3 is TGCGCCAGCAGCCATGTCCAAGAGACCCAGTACTTC.

This clonotype was seen more than once but under ten times. This chain uses TRBV18 with TRBJ1-1; D ambiguous. The CDR3 runs to 15 residues. Trimming took off 3 bases at V and 1 base at J, with 12 bases between the two ends. Germline CDR1 reads KGHSH; CDR2 reads LQKENI. The chain's CDR3 is CASSPPKSPNTEAFF. DNA for the CDR3: TGTGCCAGCTCACCCCCAAAGAGTCCGAACACTGAAGCTTTCTTT.

Of note for this clonotype: A read error may account for a junction end that differs from germline. The chain recombines TRBV19 with TRBJ1-1; D unresolved. Germline V gene data show CDR1 as LNHDA and CDR2 as SQIVND (reference sequence). The CDR3 is 15 residues long. In nucleotides, the CDR3 is TGTGCCAGTAGTCTCAGTGTCCGAGGGAACACTGAAGATTTCTTT. Translated, it gives CASSLSVRGNTEDFF.

This clonotype was picked up many times. This chain connects TRBV28 to TRBJ1-6; 8 bases fit TRBD1. The J segment lost 3 bases and the V segment lost 7 bases, leaving 5 bases of the junction unmatched. Germline values: CDR1 MDHEN, CDR2 SYDVKM. The CDR3 contains 15 residues. The CDR3 nucleotides read TGTGCCAGCATTACAGGGGGTTTCTATAATTCACCCCTCCACTTT. This gives the protein CASITGGFYNSPLHF.

CDR3 region: CASTSRSGEPQYF. The CDR3 coding sequence is TGTGCCAGTACCTCCCGGAGCGGTGAACCCCAGTACTTC. The chain combines TRBV19 with TRBJ2-5, with D possibly matching TRBD2 (5 bases). Trimming removed 7 bases at V and 9 bases at J, with 18 bases between. Germline CDR1 LNHDA, CDR2 SQIVND (reference sequence). The CDR3 has 13 residues.

This rearrangement joins TRBV7-2 to TRBJ2-7; a possible D gene is TRBD1 (6 bases). The CDR3 has 15 amino acids. Germline CDR1 is SGHTA and CDR2 is FQGNSA. V was clipped by 4 bases and J by 2 bases, with 15 bases between them. The chain's CDR3 is CASSSRDKPPYEQYF. The CDR3 coding sequence is TGTGCCAGCAGCTCCCGGGACAAGCCCCCCTACGAGCAGTACTTC.